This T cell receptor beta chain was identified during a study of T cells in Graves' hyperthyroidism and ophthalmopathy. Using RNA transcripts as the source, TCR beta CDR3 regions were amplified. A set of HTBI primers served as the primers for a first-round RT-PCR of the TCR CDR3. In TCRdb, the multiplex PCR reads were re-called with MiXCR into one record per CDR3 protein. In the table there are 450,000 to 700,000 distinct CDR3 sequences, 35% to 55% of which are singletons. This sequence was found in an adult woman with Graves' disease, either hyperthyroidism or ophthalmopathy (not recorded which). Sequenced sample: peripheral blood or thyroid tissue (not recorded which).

CDR3: CASMLYTGELFF. DNA for the CDR3: TGTGCCAGCATGTTATACACCGGGGAGCTGTTTTTT. The V call is TRBV6-5, the J call TRBJ2-2, with unresolved D. CDR3 size: 12 residues. V gave up 7 bases and J gave up 3 bases, with 6 bases separating them. The germline gives CDR1 MNHEY, CDR2 SVGAGI.